This T cell receptor beta chain stems from a study of T cell responses to AZD1222 COVID-19 vaccine. Study outcomes and limitations: Spike as a whole was targeted by vaccine-associated CD4 TCRs, dominant at 160-218 and 743-854.

To note about this clone: The antigen is undetermined.

V was clipped by 0 bases and J by 5 bases; unmatched bases: 3. The CDR3 runs 14 residues. Germline CDR1 and CDR2: MNHEY and SVGAGI. TCRdb's copy holds only in-frame clones and misses some; the assay was immunoSEQ multiplex PCR. The data hold about 96,000 clones, with 70% to 90% observed a single time. V and J are TRBV6-5 and TRBJ2-5, with TRBD1 identical over 7 bases. This clonotype was sampled from an adult in good health. Sequenced material: peripheral blood, taken on day 0 of AZD1222 vaccination. The CDR3 DNA follows: TGTGCCAGCAGTTACTCACACAGGGGTGAGACCCAGTACTTC. This codes for CASSYSHRGETQYF.